This T cell receptor (beta chain) was found in a study of blood T cell repertoires in COVID-19. As for the study in general: From the United States, Italy and Spain came samples of acute and convalescent COVID-19. T cells, B-cell-depleted T cells, or PBMCs provided the cDNA or gDNA that served as material.

Germline CDR1 reads MDHEN; CDR2 reads SYDVKM. This CDR3 has 17 amino acids. The V gene end was trimmed by 1 base and the J gene end by 4 bases; junction bases not matched to a gene: 10. How the authors handled the data: Amplification from reference gene primers served as the basis for estimated nucleated cell counts. Method: immunoSEQ multiplex PCR; TCRdb's copy keeps in-frame clones and lacks some. Clonal size and the V and J genes are those of that table, whereas D and trimming came from the DNA. The sample includes roughly 84,000 clones, over 70% of them seen just once. The chain recombines TRBV28 with TRBJ1-5, with 7 bases aligning to TRBD1. The source is a woman aged 45-65 years with acute or convalescent COVID-19. The material sequenced was peripheral blood. CDR3 DNA sequence: TGTGCCAGCAGTTTATACCCCGGGACAGTGAGTAATCAGCCCCAGCATTTT. Amino acids: CASSLYPGTVSNQPQHF.